The T cell receptor (beta chain) under discussion was sequenced for a study of blood T cell repertoires in COVID-19. Whole-study context: Specimens from acute and convalescent COVID-19 originated in the United States, Italy and Spain. From T cells, B-cell-depleted T cells, or PBMCs came the material, which was cDNA or gDNA.

Measured with immunoSEQ multiplex PCR; TCRdb has only the in-frame clones, and not every one. Found here are 150,000 to 200,000 clones, less than 90% of them singletons; the top ten hold around 1.2%. Germline CDR1 is MGHDK and CDR2 is SYGVNS. The CDR3 runs to 16 residues. V shed 4 bases and J 2 bases; nucleotides not matched to a gene: 9. This chain links TRBV25-1 with TRBJ2-3, with 7 bases fitting TRBD1. Sequenced: PBMCs or T cells enriched from blood (not recorded which). The sequence was collected from a human donor with acute COVID-19. The donor label of this sample is uncertain. The CDR3 DNA sequence: TGTGCCAGCAGTGCCGCCTACAGGGGTTCCACAGATACGCAGTATTTT. Its translation: CASSAAYRGSTDTQYF.